This T cell receptor (beta chain) originates from a study of cytomegalovirus exposure and HLA in healthy donors. Study background: As released early, the data held 80 million to 90 million unique TCRs from HLA-typed donors. Study outcomes and limitations: By HLA locus, TCR association rates varied in a later analysis, with DRB1 showing the most and HLA-C the fewest. Cytomegalovirus association was assigned to approximately 160 TCR beta chains.

The PCR was carried out with 60 Vbeta primers and 13 Jbeta primers. Only in-frame clones appear in the TCRdb table, and some are missing; sequencing was by immunoSEQ multiplex PCR. The table records under 150,000 clones, about 79% of them present only once. It was healthy bone marrow donors who served as donors. Details on this clone: Its cognate antigen is unknown.

CDR1 is SGHDT, CDR2 YYEEEE, per germline. This CDR3 is built from 15 residues. Trimming took 2 bases from V and 5 from J; bases not matched to a gene: 7. This rearrangement joins TRBV5-6 to TRBJ2-5, with TRBD2 identical over 9 bases. Sequencing was done on a sample of PBMCs. The TCR comes from a man in his fifties or sixties in good health and CMV-seronegative. The CDR3 bases are TGTGCCAGCAGCTTCGGGCGGGGGGGCCTTGAGACCCAGTACTTC. Residues: CASSFGRGGLETQYF.